This record covers a single T cell receptor (beta chain). CDR1 and CDR2 from the germline V gene are LNHDA and SQIVND (reference sequence). V was cut by 1 base and J by 4 bases, with 14 bases left in between. The CDR3 is 15 residues long. Clones were read by immunoSEQ multiplex PCR, and TCRdb kept only the in-frame ones, dropping some. The sample shows approximately 52,000 clones, roughly 90% of them seen only once. This sample is drawn from a study of memory CD8 T cells in hepatitis C reinfection. Time point denoted: pre-reinfection, 55 to 20 weeks before reinfection detection. No in vitro expansion preceded TCR sequencing of the sorted cells.

The receptor's source is a man aged 18 to 29 with hepatitis C virus infection. The specimen sequenced was naive CD8+ T cells sorted from blood. This chain joins TRBV19 and TRBJ2-7; the D is unclear. CDR3 in amino acids: CASSIVDSPVYEQYF. The CDR3, as DNA: TGTGCCAGTAGTATAGTAGACTCCCCTGTTTACGAGCAGTACTTC.